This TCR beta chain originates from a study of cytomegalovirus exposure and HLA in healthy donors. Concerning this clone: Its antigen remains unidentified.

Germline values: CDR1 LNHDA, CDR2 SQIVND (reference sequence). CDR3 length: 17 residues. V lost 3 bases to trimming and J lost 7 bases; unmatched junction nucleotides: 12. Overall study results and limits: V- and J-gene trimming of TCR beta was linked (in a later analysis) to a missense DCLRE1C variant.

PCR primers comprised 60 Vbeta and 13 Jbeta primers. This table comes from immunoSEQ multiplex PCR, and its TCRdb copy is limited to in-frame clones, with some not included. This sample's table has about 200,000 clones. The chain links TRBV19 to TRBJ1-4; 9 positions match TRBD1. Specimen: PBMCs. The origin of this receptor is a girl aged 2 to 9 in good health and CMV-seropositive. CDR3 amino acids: CASSMSELQGAFEKLFF. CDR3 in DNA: TGTGCCAGTAGTATGTCAGAATTACAGGGGGCATTTGAAAAACTGTTTTTT.